This T cell receptor beta chain was captured by sequencing in a study of blood T cell repertoires in COVID-19. As for the study in general: Nucleic acid was either cDNA or gDNA, and it came from T cells, B-cell-depleted T cells, or PBMCs.

Repertoires were generated with immunoSEQ multiplex PCR, while TCRdb's copy carries only in-frame clones and drops some. Altogether roughly 250,000 clones are present, approximately 80% being singletons, with the ten largest covering 4%. With V trimmed by 1 base and J by 6 bases, 3 bases remained unmatched. Germline V gene sequence: CDR1 SEHNR, CDR2 FQNEAQ (reference sequence). The CDR3 is 15 residues long. The sample comprised peripheral blood. This receptor was obtained from a woman aged 40 to 50 with active or convalescent COVID-19. This rearrangement joins TRBV7-9 to TRBJ1-5; the match to TRBD1 covers 10 bases. CDR3 loop: CASSLEGTGVQPQHF. In DNA, the CDR3 is TGTGCCAGCAGCTTAGAGGGGACAGGGGTTCAGCCCCAGCATTTT.